These 28 T cell receptor beta chains were sequenced from one sample in a study of Ad26.COV2.S vaccination and SARS-CoV-2 variants. Assay used: immunoSEQ multiplex PCR; TCRdb lists only in-frame clones, some missing. The table records 380,000 or so clones, roughly nine tenths of them present only once. Treatment here: roughly 18 received Ad26.COV2.S at low or high dose, single or two shots; several received placebo; per-sample allocation not given. Specimen acquisition occurred on day 63 following the initial vaccine or placebo injection. The source was peripheral blood, collected in a trial of Ad26.COV2.S vaccine versus placebo. These receptor sequences come from a person aged 18 to 59 who received the Ad26.COV2.S COVID-19 vaccine or a placebo.

This rearrangement joins TRBV6-6 to TRBJ2-5; D could derive from TRBD1 or TRBD2 (5 bases each). The CDR3 extends over 15 amino acids. Germline-derived CDR1 and CDR2 are MNHNY and SVGAGI (reference sequence). Trimming pared 0 bases from V and 4 bases from J, leaving 12 bases between. In DNA form, the CDR3 reads TGTGCCAGCAGTTACTCCGGGGTGGGGCGAGAGACCCAGTACTTC. Its protein product is CASSYSGVGRETQYF.

J is TRBJ2-1 and V is TRBV7-3; tentatively, D is TRBD2 (5 bases). CDR3 size: 15 residues. Germline V lookup: CDR1 SGHTA, CDR2 FQGTGA. The V end was cut by 2 bases, the J end by 5 bases, with 13 bases between. The CDR3 spells CASSLGSSGHNEQFF. CDR3 sequence (DNA): TGTGCCAGCAGCTTAGGGAGCTCCGGACACAATGAGCAGTTCTTC.

This clone was picked up one time. The rearrangement uses TRBV28 and TRBJ1-5; no reliable D call. In germline, CDR1 is MDHEN, CDR2 SYDVKM. The V end lost 4 bases, the J end lost 4 bases, and 8 bases lay between the germline ends. This CDR3 has 13 residues. CDR3 loop: CASSWLSNQPQHF. The CDR3 DNA is TGTGCCAGCAGTTGGCTAAGTAATCAGCCCCAGCATTTT.

The rearrangement joins TRBV7-8 to TRBJ2-1, with D maybe TRBD2 (6 bases). V lost 1 base and J 6 bases, leaving 10 bases between the germline ends. The CDR3 has 14 amino acids. CDR1 SGHVS and CDR2 FQNEAQ come from the germline V gene. CDR3 residues: CASSLVTSTNEQFF. The CDR3 nucleotides read TGTGCCAGCAGCTTAGTTACTAGCACCAATGAGCAGTTCTTC.

The rearrangement uses TRBV20-1 and TRBJ2-5; 8 positions match TRBD2. V was pared by 3 bases and J by 5 bases, with 5 bases of the junction left unmatched. The length of the CDR3 is 13 residues. Germline V gene lookup returns CDR1 DFQATT and CDR2 SNEGSKA (reference sequence). CDR3 DNA sequence: TGCAGTGCTAGTTCAGCGGGGGTCGAGACCCAGTACTTC. This gives the protein CSASSAGVETQYF.

The rearrangement uses TRBV6-6 and TRBJ2-7, with 11 bases that match TRBD1. CDR1 MNHNY and CDR2 SVGAGI come from the germline V gene (reference sequence). The CDR3 is 14 residues long. J gave up 4 bases and V 7 bases, and 6 bases lay outside the gene matches. In DNA, the CDR3 is TGTGCCAGCATCACCGGACAGGGGGCTTACGAGCAGTACTTC. Its translation: CASITGQGAYEQYF.

The chain joins TRBV4-3 to TRBJ1-2; the D is unclear. This CDR3 contains 15 residues. Trimming stripped 0 bases from V and 3 bases from J, with 11 bases between. From germline, CDR1 is LGHNA and CDR2 YSLEER. The CDR3 coding sequence is TGCGCCAGCAGCCAAGATTCTATCGGGTACTATGGCTACACCTTC. Translated: CASSQDSIGYYGYTF.

For the CDR3, the DNA is TGTGCCAGCTCACCACTTGACAGAATACCAACTAATGAAAAACTGTTTTTT. Translated, it gives CASSPLDRIPTNEKLFF. The rearrangement joins TRBV18 to TRBJ1-4; D perhaps matches TRBD1 (5 bases). Germline V lookup: CDR1 KGHSH, CDR2 LQKENI. This CDR3 is 17 amino acids long. Trimming shortened V by 1 base and J by 0 bases, and 12 bases separated the two germline ends.

This CDR3 reads CASSQGRPRDSNQPQHF. CDR3 in DNA: TGTGCCAGCAGCCAAGGGAGACCCCGGGATAGCAATCAGCCCCAGCATTTT. The rearrangement joins TRBV3-1 (or the pseudogene TRBV3-2) to TRBJ1-5; D remains unclear. Trimming took off 1 base at V and 0 bases at J, with 13 bases between the two ends. The CDR3 length is 17 residues. From germline, CDR1 is LGHDT and CDR2 YNNKEL (reference sequence).

The rearrangement joins TRBV11-2 to TRBJ2-7; 10 bases fit TRBD1. CDR1 SGHAT and CDR2 FQNNGV come from the germline V gene. V was pared by 5 bases and J by 3 bases, with 7 bases of the junction left unmatched. The CDR3 extends over 15 amino acids. CDR3 protein: CASSLTGTGDYEQYF. The CDR3 DNA sequence: TGTGCCAGCAGCCTAACAGGGACAGGGGACTACGAGCAGTACTTC.

The chain joins TRBV19 to TRBJ1-1, with D perhaps matching TRBD1 (5 bases). CDR1 LNHDA and CDR2 SQIVND come from the germline V gene (reference sequence). CDR3 length: 13 residues. V dropped 5 bases and J dropped 1 base, with 8 bases sitting between them. CDR3 protein: CASSDSQNTEAFF. Here the CDR3 DNA reads TGTGCCAGTAGTGACAGCCAGAACACTGAAGCTTTCTTT. Based on the CDR3 plus reference TRBV19 and TRBJ1-1, the full variable domain is DGGITQSPKYLFRKEGQNVTLSCEQNLNHDAMYWYRQDPGQGLRLIYYSQIVNDFQKGDIAEGYSVSREKKESFPLTVTSAQKNPTAFYLCASSDSQNTEAFFGQGTRLTVV.

In this sample, this clone turned up a few times. The chain couples TRBV29-1 to TRBJ2-1; 11 positions match TRBD1. The ends lost 2 bases at V and 5 bases at J; junction bases unmatched: 5. The length of the CDR3 is 15 residues. Germline CDR1 and CDR2: SQVTM and ANQGSEA. DNA for the CDR3: TGCAGCGTTGAACCGGGACAGGGGGTTGACAATGAGCAGTTCTTC. Encoded protein: CSVEPGQGVDNEQFF.

In its sample, this clone was seen a few times. The V call is TRBV27, the J call TRBJ1-5; D ambiguous. This CDR3 region has 13 residues. Germline V gives CDR1 MNHEY, CDR2 SMNVEV (reference sequence). Trimming stripped 6 bases from V and 7 bases from J, with 13 bases between. The CDR3 protein is CASRGRLGQPQHF. The DNA for the CDR3 is TGTGCCAGCAGGGGCAGACTGGGGCAGCCCCAGCATTTT.

This chain joins TRBV29-1 and TRBJ2-7; 9 positions match TRBD2. Germline V gene lookup returns CDR1 SQVTM and CDR2 ANQGSEA. The CDR3 has 13 residues. Trimming took 6 bases from V and 3 from J; bases not matched to a gene: 6. The DNA for the CDR3 is TGCAGCGTCTCTCTAGCGGGGTTCTACGAGCAGTACTTC. Protein product: CSVSLAGFYEQYF.

The rearrangement joins TRBV15 to TRBJ2-3, with D uncertain. There are 14 residues in the CDR3. CDR1 is LNHNV, CDR2 YYDKDF, per germline (reference sequence). Deletions cut 5 bases from V and 0 bases from J, with 9 bases between. The CDR3: CATSSSASTDTQYF. The CDR3 DNA is TGTGCCACCAGCTCCAGTGCTAGCACAGATACGCAGTATTTT.

The genes are TRBV4-2 and TRBJ1-1; D unclear. The CDR3 length is 14 residues. Trimming removed 4 bases from V and 2 bases from J, with 11 bases in between. Germline assignment: CDR1 LGHNA and CDR2 YNFKEQ. The CDR3 sequence: CASSPMGVNTEAFF. DNA for the CDR3: TGTGCCAGCAGCCCGATGGGAGTAAACACTGAAGCTTTCTTT.

The chain joins TRBV2 to TRBJ1-1; D possibly corresponds to TRBD1 (5 bases). The V and J ends lost 6 bases and 1 base respectively, with 12 bases between them. There are 14 residues in the CDR3. CDR1 and CDR2 from the germline V gene are SNHLY and FYNNEI. In DNA, the CDR3 is TGTGCCAGCAGACCAGGGATACCGAACACTGAAGCTTTCTTT. Its protein is CASRPGIPNTEAFF.

V usage is TRBV18 and J usage is TRBJ1-1; D call uncertain. The length of the CDR3 is 21 residues. Germline V gene data show CDR1 as KGHSH and CDR2 as LQKENI. Between the trimmed V and J ends, which lost 6 bases and 1 base, there was a span of 33 bases. This chain's CDR3 is CASSPTYTWSLSDLSNTEAFF. CDR3 nucleotide sequence: TGTGCCAGCTCCCCAACGTATACCTGGTCTCTCTCGGACCTGTCGAACACTGAAGCTTTCTTT. The full variable domain, with the rest looked up from reference TRBV18 and TRBJ1-1, is NAGVMQNPRHLVRRRGQEARLRCSPMKGHSHVYWYRQLPEEGLKFMVYLQKENIIDESGMPKERFSAEFPKEGPSILRIQQVVRGDSAAYFCASSPTYTWSLSDLSNTEAFFGQGTRLTVV.

This clone was counted a few times. The J gene is TRBJ2-7, the V gene TRBV29-1; perhaps TRBD2 as D (6 bases). The V end was cut by 5 bases, the J end by 7 bases, with 15 bases between. Germline V gives CDR1 SQVTM, CDR2 ANQGSEA. The CDR3 loop spans 12 amino acids. CDR3 sequence reads: CSVSTGLREQYF. For the CDR3, the DNA is TGCAGCGTTTCCACGGGACTCAGAGAGCAGTACTTC.

The chain links TRBV28 to TRBJ1-1; TRBD1 might be the D (5 bases). V dropped 6 bases and J dropped 7 bases, with 21 bases sitting between them. The CDR3 has 15 residues. CDR1 MDHEN and CDR2 SYDVKM come from the germline V gene. The CDR3 DNA sequence: TGTGCCAGCAGGGAACGAATGGGCAGGGCAGGTGAAGCTTTCTTT. This encodes CASRERMGRAGEAFF.

The gene calls are TRBV28 and TRBJ2-7; 7 nucleotides line up with TRBD1. V lost 6 bases to trimming and J lost 2 bases; unmatched junction nucleotides: 13. The V gene's germline CDR1 is MDHEN and CDR2 SYDVKM. The CDR3 totals 16 residues. Here the CDR3 reads CASRGTRDRDTYEQYF. The CDR3 DNA is TGTGCCAGCAGGGGAACTCGGGACAGAGATACCTACGAGCAGTACTTC. Drawing the rest from reference TRBV28 and TRBJ2-7, the complete variable domain is DVKVTQSSRYLVKRTGEKVFLECVQDMDHENMFWYRQDPGLGLRLIYFSYDVKMKEKGDIPEGYSVSREKKERFSLILESASTNQTSMYLCASRGTRDRDTYEQYFGPGTRLTVT.

The chain joins TRBV5-1 to TRBJ2-2; 7 bases fit TRBD1. CDR3 length: 17 residues. Germline-derived CDR1 and CDR2 are SGHRS and YFSETQ. After removal of 4 bases from V and 1 base from J, the junction contained 10 bases not matched to a gene. CDR3 region: CASSHQWGQMNTGELFF. The CDR3, as DNA: TGCGCCAGCAGCCACCAGTGGGGACAGATGAACACCGGGGAGCTGTTTTTT.

The chain carries TRBV5-1 and TRBJ1-3, with D perhaps matching TRBD1 (5 bases). The CDR3 is made up of 16 amino acids. V was cut by 0 bases and J by 0 bases, with 10 bases left in between. The germline V gene encodes CDR1 SGHRS and CDR2 YFSETQ. The CDR3 loop reads CASSLENQGSGNTIYF. CDR3 nucleotide sequence: TGCGCCAGCAGCTTGGAAAATCAGGGCTCTGGAAACACCATATATTTT.

The chain recombines TRBV6-2 or TRBV6-3 with TRBJ2-2; 15 nucleotides agree with TRBD2. The V and J ends lost 5 bases and 6 bases, in that order; junction bases with no gene match: 4. Germline V lookup: CDR1 MNHEY, CDR2 SVGEGT. CDR3 length: 16 amino acids. The CDR3: CASSRGLAGGPGELFF. CDR3 coding DNA: TGTGCCAGCAGTCGAGGACTAGCGGGAGGGCCCGGGGAGCTGTTTTTT.

The J gene is TRBJ2-2, the V gene TRBV18, with D hard to call. Looked up from germline, CDR1 is KGHSH and CDR2 is LQKENI. V gave up 5 bases and J gave up 3 bases, with 4 bases separating them. The CDR3 loop spans 12 amino acids. The CDR3 spells CASSSYTGELFF. The CDR3 DNA sequence: TGTGCCAGCTCATCATACACCGGGGAGCTGTTTTTT.

Turning to this clone: Other DNA sequences in the sample encode the same CDR3. This chain uses TRBV28 with TRBJ1-2; D is perhaps TRBD1 (6 bases). The V and J ends lost 6 bases and 4 bases respectively, with 9 bases between them. The germline V gene has CDR1 MDHEN and CDR2 SYDVKM. This CDR3 spans 12 amino acids. CDR3 region: CASSPDSYGYTF. Here the CDR3 DNA reads TGTGCCAGCAGCCCGGACAGCTATGGCTACACCTTC.

V and J are TRBV7-2 and TRBJ2-7, with 8 bases identical to TRBD1. The germline V gene encodes CDR1 SGHTA and CDR2 FQGNSA. The CDR3 runs 14 residues. Unmatched junction bases numbered 3, after V lost 3 bases and J lost 2 bases. In nucleotides, the CDR3 is TGTGCCAGCAGCTTGGACAGGGCGGCCTACGAGCAGTACTTC. Residues: CASSLDRAAYEQYF.

The chain joins TRBV11-3 to TRBJ2-3; D ambiguous. The CDR3 consists of 13 residues. The germline gives CDR1 SGHNT, CDR2 YENEEA. The V and J ends lost 1 base and 6 bases respectively, with 8 bases between them. The CDR3, as DNA: TGTGCCAGCAGCTTAGGGCAATCCGATACGCAGTATTTT. It encodes CASSLGQSDTQYF.